This T cell receptor beta chain was retrieved from a study of T cell repertoires in cytomegalovirus infection. The overall study: Indicated by public TCR beta signatures were CMV infection and matching HLA type. Findings and caveats of the study: CMV carriers having the relevant HLA were flagged by cumulative public TCR beta family frequency. In two of eight donors, the top clonotype was HLA-C-restricted CMV-specific.

The CDR3 length is 15 residues. Trimming pared 3 bases from V and 4 bases from J, leaving 13 bases between. Germline V gives CDR1 LNHDA, CDR2 SQIVND (reference sequence). This clonotype has ten or more counts. Its antigen is unknown. MiXCR was run by TCRdb on the reads, yielding one entry per CDR3 protein. The table lists fewer than 250,000 distinct CDR3 sequences, about 12% of them singletons. V usage is TRBV19 and J usage is TRBJ1-5, with D unclear. The sample consisted of PBMCs. The clonotype was recovered from a human donor in good health (CMV status not recorded). Some clones in this sample may be carry-over from other donors' samples. The CDR3 spells CASSILPEANQPQHF. The CDR3 DNA is TGTGCCAGTAGTATTTTACCCGAGGCGAATCAGCCCCAGCATTTT.